This T cell receptor beta chain was observed in a study of T cells in Graves' hyperthyroidism and ophthalmopathy. Thyroid ultrasound and orbital computed tomography, with clinical symptoms and serum thyroxine and TRAb, informed diagnoses. The PBMCs were sourced from fresh peripheral blood (more than 8.5 ml). In this sample, this clonotype turned up many times. TCR beta CDR3 regions were amplified from RNA transcripts. The HTBI set primed first-round TCR CDR3 RT-PCR. Using its own MiXCR run on the multiplex PCR reads, TCRdb lists one record per CDR3 protein. The profile covers 490,000 or so distinct CDR3 sequences, with approximately 16% appearing a single time and about 31% taken by the ten largest. Source material: blood. The sequence derives from a woman between 25 and 40 years old with Graves' ophthalmopathy.

This CDR3 reads CASRESRLDNTGELFF. The DNA of the CDR3 is TGTGCCAGCAGGGAAAGCAGGCTCGACAACACCGGGGAGCTGTTTTTT. The V gene is TRBV11-3, the J gene TRBJ2-2, with D unclear. Trimming removed 6 bases at V and 2 bases at J, with 16 bases between. Germline-derived CDR1 and CDR2 are SGHNT and YENEEA. The CDR3 has 16 amino acids. The full variable domain, completed using reference TRBV11-3 and TRBJ2-2, is EAGVVQSPRYKIIEKKQPVAFWCNPISGHNTLYWYLQNLGQGPELLIRYENEEAVDDSQLPKDRFSAERLKGVDSTLKIQPAELGDSAVYLCASRESRLDNTGELFFGEGSRLTVL.